The T cell receptor (beta chain) described here comes from a study of blood T cell repertoires in COVID-19. Study context: Sources were T cells, B-cell-depleted T cells, or PBMCs; the material itself was cDNA or gDNA.

Germline CDR1 and CDR2: MNHEY and SVGAGI. The CDR3 sequence is 13 residues long. With 2 bases clipped from V and 7 bases from J, the junction kept 5 bases outside the gene matches. In the study's own analysis: For nucleated cells, counts were estimated from reference gene primer amplification. Only in-frame clones appear in the TCRdb table, and some are missing; sequencing was by immunoSEQ multiplex PCR. V, J and clone size reflect that table, while D and trimming were determined from the DNA. The sample holds 200,000 to 250,000 clones; almost 90% are singletons and the top ten take more than 1.2%. The origin of this receptor is an elderly man with acute or convalescent COVID-19. V usage is TRBV6-5 and J usage is TRBJ2-7, with 7 bases aligning to TRBD2. The sample was peripheral blood. The CDR3 protein is CASSYTKAGEQYF. CDR3 in DNA: TGTGCCAGCAGTTACACTAAAGCGGGAGAGCAGTACTTC.